This T cell receptor beta chain was sequenced in a study of blood T cell repertoires in COVID-19. Libraries were prepared by immunoSEQ multiplex PCR; TCRdb keeps only in-frame clonotypes and omits some of them. The data hold around 330,000 clones, with roughly 90% observed a single time. The CDR3 extends over 14 amino acids. The V gene lost 4 bases and the J gene lost 2 bases, with 11 bases spanning the gap. The germline CDR1 and CDR2 sequences are LNHDA and SQIVND (reference sequence). This sequence joins TRBV19 and TRBJ1-1; maybe TRBD1 (5 bases). The receptor was isolated from a man aged 60 to 75 who had recovered from COVID-19. Source material: PBMCs or T cells enriched from blood (not recorded which). CDR3 amino acids: CASSRMTVNTEAFF. In DNA form, the CDR3 reads TGTGCCAGTAGTAGAATGACAGTTAACACTGAAGCTTTCTTT.